One sample yielded the 27 T cell receptor beta chains listed below, sequenced in a study of regulatory T cells in long-lasting Graves disease. The time point was: newly diagnosed GD, antithyroid drugs for less than 3 months. The TCR library was made from RNA that had been extracted from PBMCs in TRIzol. Building of the TCR beta libraries involved iRepertoire HTBI primers and Arm-PCR of CDR3 regions. TCRdb processed the multiplex PCR reads anew with MiXCR; each CDR3 protein has one entry. The table shows around 250,000 distinct CDR3 sequences, with 20% to 25% occurring only once. The sample consisted of peripheral blood mononuclear cells (PBMCs), taken at new diagnosis, from a patient treated with antithyroid drugs. The receptors derive from a female donor with Graves disease.

This clonotype came up many times. A read error may be the cause here, since a much bigger clone is one base away. The chain uses TRBV7-2 and TRBJ2-3; tentative D call: TRBD2 (5 bases). V lost 3 bases, J lost 2 bases, and 12 bases lay in between. This CDR3 contains 15 residues. Germline V gives CDR1 SGHTA, CDR2 FQGNSA. The CDR3 protein is CASSLSSLLTDTQYF. CDR3 DNA: TGTGCCAGCAGCTTGTCTAGCCTACTCACAGATACGCAGTATTTT. The whole variable domain, remainder taken from reference TRBV7-2 and TRBJ2-3, is GAGVSQSPSNKVTEKGKDVELRCDPISGHTALYWYRQSLGQGLEFLIYFQGNSAPDKSGLPSDRFSAERTGGSVSTLTIQRTQQEDSAVYLCASSLSSLLTDTQYFGPGTRLTVL.

This clonotype was recorded at least ten times. V and J are TRBV28 and TRBJ1-2, with D unclear. Germline V gene sequence: CDR1 MDHEN, CDR2 SYDVKM. The V gene lost 4 bases and the J gene lost 4 bases, with 7 bases spanning the gap. The CDR3 runs 12 residues. CDR3 residues: CASSSPVYGYTF. CDR3 nucleotides: TGTGCCAGCAGTTCCCCGGTCTATGGCTACACCTTC.

This clonotype was seen at least ten times. J is TRBJ2-5 and V is TRBV4-1; the D is unclear. CDR1 is MGHRA and CDR2 is YSYEKL in the germline V gene. Trimming shortened V by 1 base and J by 5 bases, and 14 bases separated the two germline ends. This CDR3 comprises 15 residues. The CDR3 spells CASSQGRLGRETQYF. CDR3 sequence (DNA): TGCGCCAGCAGCCAAGGAAGGCTAGGACGGGAGACCCAGTACTTC.

The chain employs TRBV20-1 and TRBJ2-7, with D maybe TRBD2 (5 bases). Per the germline V gene, CDR1 is DFQATT and CDR2 is SNEGSKA (reference sequence). The CDR3 consists of 17 residues. Trimming took off 5 bases at V and 5 bases at J, with 28 bases between the two ends. The chain's CDR3 is CSAAGPRSGIGRDEQYF. The CDR3 DNA reads TGCAGTGCTGCCGGCCCCCGATCCGGGATTGGAAGGGACGAGCAGTACTTC.

This clonotype was recorded many times. The chain has TRBV20-1 and TRBJ2-7, with unresolved D. Trimming left V 3 bases short and J 9 bases short, with 15 bases between. Germline values: CDR1 DFQATT, CDR2 SNEGSKA (reference sequence). This CDR3 contains 12 residues. Here the CDR3 reads CSASVQALGQYF. DNA of the CDR3: TGCAGTGCTAGCGTTCAGGCCCTAGGGCAGTACTTC.

This clonotype showed up many times. The rearrangement uses TRBV29-1 and TRBJ2-5; D may match TRBD1 or TRBD2 (5 bases each). Germline CDR1 is SQVTM and CDR2 is ANQGSEA. The V gene lost 4 bases and the J gene lost 5 bases, with 14 bases spanning the gap. The CDR3 sequence is 13 residues long. The CDR3 is CSVGRQGKETQYF. In DNA form, the CDR3 reads TGCAGCGTTGGGAGGCAGGGCAAGGAGACCCAGTACTTC.

This clonotype was observed a few times. V gene TRBV7-9 combines with J gene TRBJ1-3; D gene unclear. CDR3 length equals 17 residues. Germline CDR1 is SEHNR and CDR2 is FQNEAQ (reference sequence). The ends were cut back, 0 bases at V and 0 bases at J, with 12 bases in the middle. CDR3 loop: CASSLASPASSGNTIYF. The CDR3 coding sequence is TGTGCCAGCAGCTTAGCGTCTCCGGCTTCCTCTGGAAACACCATATATTTT.

Worth noting for this clonotype: This likely stems from a read error, as it lies one base from a far larger clone. This rearrangement joins TRBV7-2 to TRBJ2-1; tentatively, D is TRBD2 (6 bases). This CDR3 is 16 amino acids long. The germline CDR1 and CDR2 sequences are SGHTA and FQGNSA. The CDR3 sequence: CANSSFGGSSYNEQFF. The CDR3 nucleotides read TGTGCCAACAGCTCCTTCGGAGGGAGCTCCTACAATGAGCAGTTCTTC.

This clonotype has a count of ten or more. This chain uses TRBV18 with TRBJ1-1; 9 nucleotides match TRBD1. Germline V CDR1 and CDR2: KGHSH, LQKENI. After removal of 6 bases from V and 1 base from J, the junction contained 3 bases not matched to a gene. The CDR3 runs 14 residues. CDR3 sequence reads: CASSAGQGNTEAFF. For the CDR3, the DNA is TGTGCCAGCTCGGCGGGACAGGGGAACACTGAAGCTTTCTTT.

This clonotype was seen just once. The V call is TRBV12-3 or TRBV12-4, the J call TRBJ1-2; D gene unclear. This CDR3 contains 14 residues. V was shortened by 9 bases and J by 4 bases, with 18 bases between the two germline ends. The CDR3 bases are TGTGCCAGTTCGACCCTCTCGGGCAGCTATGGCTACACCTTC. Protein product: CASSTLSGSYGYTF.

This clonotype was observed many times. The chain employs TRBV6-9 and TRBJ1-5; weak D call: TRBD1 (6 bases). V was shortened by 2 bases and J by 6 bases, with 17 bases between the two germline ends. The CDR3 loop spans 16 amino acids. CDR1 is MNHGY, CDR2 SVAAGI, per germline. Written as DNA, the CDR3 is TGTGCCAGCAGTTATCAGACAGGACCCAGGGGTCAGCCCCAGCATTTT. Translating gives CASSYQTGPRGQPQHF.

This clonotype occurred many times. The chain uses TRBV7-2 and TRBJ2-7, with 7 bases fitting TRBD1. The CDR3 runs 15 residues. Trimming at V came to 1 base and at J to 2 bases, leaving 5 bases not matched to a gene. Per the germline V gene, CDR1 is SGHTA and CDR2 is FQGNSA. In nucleotides, the CDR3 is TGTGCCAGCAGCTTAGTTCGACAGGGAGCCTACGAGCAGTACTTC. It yields the protein CASSLVRQGAYEQYF.

There are many counts of this clonotype. The chain uses TRBV12-3 or TRBV12-4 and TRBJ2-7, with 8 bases that match TRBD2. Trimming cost V 7 bases and J 7 bases; bases outside gene matches: 15. The CDR3 contains 15 residues. CDR3 region: CASTDSGNDSKEQYF. CDR3 sequence (DNA): TGTGCCAGCACCGATAGCGGGAATGATTCGAAGGAGCAGTACTTC.

This clonotype appeared many times. The chain combines TRBV15 with TRBJ2-1, with D tentatively TRBD2 (5 bases). Looked up from germline, CDR1 is LNHNV and CDR2 is YYDKDF (reference sequence). Trimming cost V 3 bases and J 5 bases, with 14 bases left between them. The CDR3 runs to 15 residues. CDR3 DNA sequence: TGTGCCACCAGCAGGTGGGGAGACCTGAACAATGAGCAGTTCTTC. Translating gives CATSRWGDLNNEQFF.

This clonotype was recorded once. A much bigger clone sits one base away, suggesting this may be a read error. The V call is TRBV5-4, the J call TRBJ2-7; D is unresolved. The CDR3 extends over 13 amino acids. With 2 bases removed from V and 7 bases from J, the gap between germline ends came to 13 bases. Germline lookup yields CDR1 SGHNT and CDR2 YYREEE (reference sequence). The CDR3 DNA is TGTGCCAGCAGCTTCCCCGATCCCAATGAGCAGTACTTC. It encodes CASSFPDPNEQYF.

At least ten counts were recorded for this clonotype. V gene TRBV6-2 or TRBV6-3 combines with J gene TRBJ1-2; D is unresolved. The germline V gene encodes CDR1 MNHEY and CDR2 SVGEGT. This CDR3 region has 15 residues. Trimming removed 2 bases from V and 8 bases from J, with 18 bases in between. This CDR3 is CASSYDRTLVQGYTF. In nucleotides, the CDR3 is TGTGCCAGCAGTTACGATAGGACCCTGGTCCAGGGCTACACCTTC.

This clonotype has more than one count but fewer than ten. The chain recombines TRBV12-5 with TRBJ2-5; 7 bases map to TRBD1. Unmatched junction bases numbered 15, after V lost 2 bases and J lost 9 bases. This CDR3 is built from 16 residues. Germline V gene data show CDR1 as LGHNT and CDR2 as FRNRAP. CDR3: CASGLTLRQGAEAQYF. Written as DNA, the CDR3 is TGTGCTAGTGGTTTGACCTTACGACAGGGCGCCGAGGCCCAGTACTTC.

This clonotype has ten or more counts. This chain links TRBV12-3 or TRBV12-4 with TRBJ2-1, with TRBD2 identical over 11 bases. V lost 6 bases to trimming and J lost 6 bases; unmatched junction nucleotides: 7. CDR3 length: 15 residues. CDR3 loop: CASRTSGSGSNEQFF. In DNA, the CDR3 is TGTGCCAGCAGAACTAGCGGGAGCGGGTCCAATGAGCAGTTCTTC.

This clonotype appeared many times. CDR3 sequence reads: CASSPQGAGEQYF. The CDR3 DNA is TGTGCCAGCTCACCGCAGGGGGCAGGGGAGCAGTACTTC. The chain uses TRBV18 and TRBJ2-7, with 8 bases matching TRBD1. Unmatched junction bases numbered 5, after V lost 3 bases and J lost 7 bases. The CDR3 has 13 amino acids. Per the germline V gene, CDR1 is KGHSH and CDR2 is LQKENI.

This clonotype was recorded at least ten times. The chain joins TRBV20-1 to TRBJ1-2, with D hard to call. Germline V lookup: CDR1 DFQATT, CDR2 SNEGSKA (reference sequence). Trimming removed 0 bases at V and 4 bases at J, with 15 bases between. The CDR3 has 15 residues. This CDR3 is CSARDRTGSFYGYTF. CDR3 DNA: TGCAGTGCTAGAGATCGGACGGGGAGTTTCTATGGCTACACCTTC.

This clonotype was found many times. This chain links TRBV11-2 with TRBJ2-2; D might be TRBD2 (6 bases). Trimming took off 3 bases at V and 6 bases at J, with 8 bases between the two ends. The germline V gene encodes CDR1 SGHAT and CDR2 FQNNGV. This CDR3 comprises 13 residues. CDR3 in DNA: TGTGCCAGCAGCTTCACGGGGGCCGGGGAGCTGTTTTTT. Its protein product is CASSFTGAGELFF.

V and J are TRBV28 and TRBJ1-2; D gene uncertain. V shed 3 bases and J shed 8 bases, with 10 bases lying between them. There are 12 residues in the CDR3. Germline CDR1 reads MDHEN; CDR2 reads SYDVKM. CDR3 coding DNA: TGTGCCAGCAGTTTCCATCTTCAGGGCTACACCTTC. Its protein product is CASSFHLQGYTF.

Many counts were recorded for this clonotype. The gene calls are TRBV7-9 and TRBJ1-6; D gene unclear. Germline V lookup: CDR1 SEHNR, CDR2 FQNEAQ (reference sequence). The V end was cut by 3 bases, the J end by 7 bases, with 10 bases between. The CDR3 covers 14 residues. The CDR3 protein is CASSFRESNSPLHF. The CDR3 DNA is TGTGCCAGCAGCTTTCGGGAAAGCAATTCACCCCTCCACTTT.

The V and J genes are TRBV7-2 and TRBJ1-3; no firm D call. This CDR3 contains 16 residues. Germline loops: CDR1 SGHTA, CDR2 FQGNSA. V dropped 2 bases and J dropped 0 bases, with 11 bases sitting between them. The CDR3 region has the DNA TGTGCCAGCAGCTTATCCCAAGTTAGCTCTGGAAACACCATATATTTT. Translated, it gives CASSLSQVSSGNTIYF.

The V call is TRBV5-4, the J call TRBJ1-4; the D is unclear. CDR1 is SGHNT and CDR2 is YYREEE in the germline V gene (reference sequence). V lost 1 base and J lost 0, with 10 bases in between. There are 16 residues in the CDR3. This CDR3 is CASSLSNGATNEKLFF. The CDR3 DNA is TGTGCCAGCAGCTTGAGTAACGGCGCAACTAATGAAAAACTGTTTTTT.

This clonotype was seen at least ten times. The chain couples TRBV20-1 to TRBJ2-4; TRBD1 matches at 8 bases. Germline-derived CDR1 and CDR2 are DFQATT and SNEGSKA (reference sequence). After removal of 5 bases from V and 1 base from J, the junction contained 4 bases not matched to a gene. The CDR3 is 14 residues long. This chain's CDR3 is CSAPGQGAKNIQYF. The CDR3 DNA reads TGCAGTGCTCCCGGACAGGGCGCCAAAAACATTCAGTACTTC.

In its sample, this clonotype was seen many times. V gene TRBV10-3 combines with J gene TRBJ2-3; tentative D call: TRBD2 (7 bases). V shed 4 bases and J shed 5 bases, with 19 bases lying between them. The CDR3 runs 16 residues. Germline CDR1 reads ENHRY; CDR2 reads SYGVKD. CDR3 region: CAISGGAGATVDTQYF. As DNA, the CDR3 is TGTGCCATCAGTGGGGGGGCGGGGGCAACAGTAGATACGCAGTATTTT.